The source of this TCR beta chain is a study of T cells in Graves' hyperthyroidism and ophthalmopathy. Points from the study as a whole: Among clonotypes expanded in thyroid above 0.001, most were also found in blood. The model predicted ophthalmopathy a median around six months before onset. A model of 13 V-J features distinguished ophthalmopathy from stable hyperthyroidism.

RNA transcripts yielded amplified TCR beta CDR3 regions. HTBI primers were the set used in a first-round RT-PCR of the TCR CDR3. TCRdb ran MiXCR on the multiplex PCR reads and lists one entry per CDR3 protein. The sample shows about 840,000 distinct CDR3 sequences, around 39% of them seen only once. Comment on this clonotype: Its antigen is unidentified.

What was sequenced was blood. The TCR originated in a man aged 18 to 29 with Graves' hyperthyroidism.

The CDR3, as DNA: TGTGCCAGCAGCCAACAGTCTTTCTCTGGGGCCAACGTCCTGACTTTC. It encodes CASSQQSFSGANVLTF. The V and J genes are TRBV10-3 and TRBJ2-6, with D uncertain. Trimming pared 10 bases from V and 0 bases from J, leaving 16 bases between. CDR3 length equals 16 residues. From germline, CDR1 is ENHRY and CDR2 SYGVKD.